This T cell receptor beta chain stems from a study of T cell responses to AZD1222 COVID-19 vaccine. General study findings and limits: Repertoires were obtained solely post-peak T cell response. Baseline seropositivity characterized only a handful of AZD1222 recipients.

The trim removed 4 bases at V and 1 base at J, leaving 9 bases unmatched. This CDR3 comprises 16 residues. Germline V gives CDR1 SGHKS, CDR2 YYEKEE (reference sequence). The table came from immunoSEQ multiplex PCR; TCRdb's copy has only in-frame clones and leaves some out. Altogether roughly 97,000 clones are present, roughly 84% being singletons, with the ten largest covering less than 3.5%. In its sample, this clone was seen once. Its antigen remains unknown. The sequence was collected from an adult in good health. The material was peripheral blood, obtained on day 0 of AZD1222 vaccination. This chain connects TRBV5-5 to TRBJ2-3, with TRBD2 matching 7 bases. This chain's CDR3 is CASSREEGPRTDTQYF. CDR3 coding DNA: TGTGCCAGCAGCCGGGAGGAGGGGCCTCGCACAGATACGCAGTATTTT.